Each of the 5 T cell receptor beta chains below was sequenced from the same sample in a study of low-dose radiotherapy and immunotherapy resistance in tumors. Both a constant-region primer and a V-primer adapter served to amplify TCRs across roughly 22 PCR cycles. TCRdb reanalysed the reads using MiXCR and keeps one entry per CDR3 protein. The sample contains under 60,000 distinct CDR3 sequences, roughly 12% of which appear only once. Time point specified: before trial treatment. The sample here was PBMCs, taken before treatment. The receptors here all came from a female donor with ovarian cancer.

This clonotype was counted a few times. The V gene is TRBV18, the J gene TRBJ2-1, with 8 positions matching TRBD1. From germline, CDR1 is KGHSH and CDR2 LQKENI. CDR3 size: 13 residues. With V trimmed by 5 bases and J by 8 bases, 5 bases remained unmatched. CDR3 DNA: TGTGCCAGCTCAGGCTCGGACAGGGATGAGCAGTTCTTC. It yields the protein CASSGSDRDEQFF.

In this sample, this clonotype turned up many times. This rearrangement joins TRBV20-1 to TRBJ2-1; tentatively, D is TRBD2 (5 bases). The germline V gene encodes CDR1 DFQATT and CDR2 SNEGSKA (reference sequence). This CDR3 has 11 amino acids. DNA for the CDR3: TGCCGCCCAGAGGCGGGCAATGAGCAGTTCTTC. Its protein product is CRPEAGNEQFF.

In its sample, this clonotype was seen many times. V usage is TRBV10-3 and J usage is TRBJ1-2; D gene unclear. CDR3 size: 13 residues. Trimming took off 7 bases at V and 3 bases at J, with 12 bases between the two ends. Per the germline V gene, CDR1 is ENHRY and CDR2 is SYGVKD. The CDR3 reads CAITERGDYGYTF. The CDR3 coding sequence is TGTGCCATCACCGAGCGGGGAGACTATGGCTACACCTTC.

This clonotype was observed at least ten times. This chain links TRBV5-1 with TRBJ2-5; weak D call: TRBD2 (5 bases). This CDR3 is 17 amino acids long. Trimming removed 0 bases at V and 7 bases at J, with 22 bases between. Looked up from germline, CDR1 is SGHRS and CDR2 is YFSETQ. CDR3 coding DNA: TGCGCCAGCAGCTTGGATGGTTCGGGCCCGGGGTTTGGGACCCAGTACTTC. It translates to CASSLDGSGPGFGTQYF.

This clonotype occurred many times. V and J are TRBV18 and TRBJ2-4; TRBD1 matches at 7 bases. Germline V lookup: CDR1 KGHSH, CDR2 LQKENI. The CDR3 sequence is 16 residues long. With V trimmed by 3 bases and J by 0 bases, 5 bases remained unmatched. CDR3 residues: CASSPPQGVAKNIQYF. DNA for the CDR3: TGTGCCAGCTCACCTCCCCAGGGGGTAGCCAAAAACATTCAGTACTTC.